Below are 20 T cell receptor beta chains sequenced from a single sample in a study of CD8 T cells in ankylosing spondylitis (dated by TCRdb to 2016 to 2017). The paper as a whole reports these results and caveats: A TCR beta motif made up of several highly homologous amino acid variants appeared to be characteristic of blood from ankylosing spondylitis patients.

Library preparation was by 5' RACE. TCRdb records Illumina HiSeq 2500 as the sequencer. The public reads were reprocessed in TCRdb via fastp at Q25 and MiXCR, keeping in-frame beta chains. Each entry is one CDR3 protein sequence, shown with its most common DNA and genes. Across this sample there are some 840,000 distinct CDR3 sequences, with 12% seen only once. Of the sample, under 0.6% falls within the top ten clones. These TCRs' antigens remain unknown. Material for sequencing was blood, either unsorted or a sorted T cell fraction (not recorded which). The receptors here all came from a male donor with ankylosing spondylitis.

This clonotype was counted at least ten times. The J gene is TRBJ1-1, the V gene TRBV5-1; a weak D match, TRBD1 (5 bases). The germline V gene encodes CDR1 SGHRS and CDR2 YFSETQ. The CDR3 consists of 14 residues. The germline V and J ends were trimmed by 4 bases and 3 bases, with 13 bases remaining between them. CDR3 DNA: TGCGCCAGCAGCACCGGGACCGTTTACACTGAAGCTTTCTTT. Its protein product is CASSTGTVYTEAFF.

The V and J genes are TRBV5-5 and TRBJ2-7; D gene ambiguous. Germline V gene data show CDR1 as SGHKS and CDR2 as YYEKEE (reference sequence). The V end was cut by 0 bases, the J end by 12 bases, with 19 bases between. The CDR3 is 14 residues long. Written as DNA, the CDR3 is TGTGCCAGCAGCTTGGCCGAATCTCAGACTCCGGGGTACTTC. Protein: CASSLAESQTPGYF.

This clonotype has just a few counts. The V call is TRBV7-2, the J call TRBJ2-4; no clear D gene. This CDR3 is 14 amino acids long. V shed 1 base and J shed 5 bases, with 9 bases lying between them. Germline CDR1 is SGHTA and CDR2 is FQGNSA. CDR3 sequence (DNA): TGTGCCAGCAGCTTAGTGGTCAGCCAAAACATTCAGTACTTC. Translation gives CASSLVVSQNIQYF.

Comments on this clonotype: Given a much more abundant clone one base away, this may be a read error. V and J are TRBV3-1 and TRBJ1-2, with 7 positions matching TRBD1. The CDR3 runs to 13 residues. Germline CDR1 and CDR2: LGHDT and YNNKEL (reference sequence). V gave up 6 bases and J gave up 4 bases; unmatched junction bases: 5. CDR3 DNA: TGTGCCAGCAGTCAGACAGGGCGCTATGGCTACACCTTC. Its protein is CASSQTGRYGYTF.

This clonotype has just a few counts. The conserved final phenylalanine or tryptophan is absent from the CDR3, which likely points to a read error. V gene TRBV29-1 combines with J gene TRBJ2-1; D unclear. Germline CDR1 SQVTM, CDR2 ANQGSEA. Trimming shortened V by 7 bases and J by 1 base, and 11 bases separated the two germline ends. The CDR3 sequence is 13 residues long. This CDR3 is CSARGPSYNEQFL. The CDR3 DNA reads TGCAGCGCTCGCGGACCGTCCTACAATGAGCAGTTCCTC.

This clonotype occurred many times. The CDR3 sequence is CASSEQGDTDTQYF. The CDR3 bases are TGTGCCAGCAGTGAACAGGGGGACACAGATACGCAGTATTTT. The chain combines TRBV6-4 with TRBJ2-3; 8 nucleotides line up with TRBD1. V was pared by 3 bases and J by 2 bases, with 1 base of the junction left unmatched. This CDR3 comprises 14 residues. Germline CDR1 MRHNA, CDR2 SNTAGT.

V gene TRBV20-1 combines with J gene TRBJ1-1; the D gene is possibly TRBD1 (5 bases). From germline, CDR1 is DFQATT and CDR2 SNEGSKA (reference sequence). The CDR3 sequence is 17 residues long. Trimming shortened V by 3 bases and J by 1 base, and 21 bases separated the two germline ends. The CDR3 DNA is TGCAGTGCTAGCCCGTTTGGGACGGGCGACGCGAACACTGAAGCTTTCTTT. It yields the protein CSASPFGTGDANTEAFF.

The V call is TRBV7-9, the J call TRBJ1-2; 10 positions match TRBD1. Germline loops: CDR1 SEHNR, CDR2 FQNEAQ (reference sequence). J gave up 8 bases and V 0 bases, and 3 bases lay outside the gene matches. There are 14 residues in the CDR3. The CDR3 region is CASSLAGQGRGYTF. Here the CDR3 DNA reads TGTGCCAGCAGCTTAGCGGGACAGGGGAGGGGCTACACCTTC.

This clonotype was picked up many times. V and J are TRBV3-1 and TRBJ2-7; 7 nucleotides agree with TRBD2. Trimming removed 4 bases from V and 6 bases from J; junction bases left unmatched: 3. Germline V gene sequence: CDR1 LGHDT, CDR2 YNNKEL (reference sequence). This CDR3 region has 12 residues. In DNA, the CDR3 is TGTGCCAGCAGCCCTTGGGGGGGCGAGCAGTACTTC. Translating it yields CASSPWGGEQYF.

This clonotype has a handful of counts. V usage is TRBV18 and J usage is TRBJ2-7; 9 bases are a match to TRBD1. The CDR3 has 14 amino acids. CDR1 and CDR2 from the germline V gene are KGHSH and LQKENI. The V gene end was trimmed by 3 bases and the J gene end by 6 bases; junction bases not matched to a gene: 6. Here the CDR3 reads CASSPDRGIFEQYF. In DNA, the CDR3 is TGTGCCAGCTCACCGGACAGGGGCATATTCGAGCAGTACTTC.

V usage is TRBV5-5 and J usage is TRBJ1-6; D uncertain. The CDR3 sequence is 13 residues long. Looked up from germline, CDR1 is SGHKS and CDR2 is YYEKEE (reference sequence). The V end lost 6 bases, the J end lost 6 bases, and 10 bases lay between the germline ends. The chain's CDR3 is CASTPGGNSPLHF. The CDR3 DNA follows: TGTGCCAGCACCCCCGGTGGTAATTCACCCCTCCACTTT.

V is TRBV7-2 and J is TRBJ1-4; TRBD1 matches at 8 bases. Looked up from germline, CDR1 is SGHTA and CDR2 is FQGNSA. The CDR3 is 15 amino acids. V shed 5 bases and J 7 bases; nucleotides not matched to a gene: 9. The CDR3 DNA follows: TGTGCCAGCAGCCCTGACAGGGGACGAAGTGAAAAACTGTTTTTT. This gives the protein CASSPDRGRSEKLFF.

This chain connects TRBV21-1 to TRBJ2-7; the table's TRBD2 call for D was not verified on the DNA. TRBV21-1 has pseudogene status. The CDR3 is made up of 14 amino acids. CDR3 nucleotides: TGTGCCAGCAGACCGGGACTTCAATCCTACGAGCAGTACTTC. Translation gives CASRPGLQSYEQYF.

The chain combines TRBV20-1 with TRBJ1-1; 8 positions agree with TRBD1. V lost 7 bases and J lost 2; bases outside the gene matches: 15. The CDR3 loop spans 16 amino acids. Germline lookup yields CDR1 DFQATT and CDR2 SNEGSKA (reference sequence). The CDR3 region is CSVRPPADRDNTEAFF. The CDR3 DNA reads TGCAGTGTCCGTCCTCCCGCGGACAGGGACAACACTGAAGCTTTCTTT.

This clonotype turned up a few times. This sequence joins TRBV7-2 and TRBJ2-6, with D unresolved. Germline V lookup: CDR1 SGHTA, CDR2 FQGNSA. The CDR3 runs to 16 residues. V lost 2 bases, J lost 0 bases, and 8 bases lay in between. CDR3 sequence reads: CASSLLWASGANVLTF. The CDR3 DNA sequence: TGTGCCAGCAGCTTATTGTGGGCCTCTGGGGCCAACGTCCTGACTTTC. Full variable domain (rest looked up from reference TRBV7-2 and TRBJ2-6): GAGVSQSPSNKVTEKGKDVELRCDPISGHTALYWYRQSLGQGLEFLIYFQGNSAPDKSGLPSDRFSAERTGGSVSTLTIQRTQQEDSAVYLCASSLLWASGANVLTFGAGSRLTVL.

This clonotype occurred a few times. The chain uses TRBV5-1 and TRBJ1-1; tentatively, D is TRBD1 (5 bases). The V gene lost 0 bases and the J gene lost 4 bases, with 10 bases spanning the gap. The CDR3 runs 14 residues. Germline V gene sequence: CDR1 SGHRS, CDR2 YFSETQ. The chain's CDR3 is CASSLGVRGTEAFF. The CDR3 region has the DNA TGCGCCAGCAGCTTGGGGGTGAGGGGCACTGAAGCTTTCTTT.

The V call is TRBV24-1, the J call TRBJ2-6, with D tentatively TRBD1 or TRBD2 (5 bases each). The CDR3 contains 16 residues. CDR1 and CDR2 from the germline V gene are KGHDR and SFDVKD. V was cut by 1 base and J by 3 bases, with 9 bases left in between. The CDR3 region is CATSDFGGNGANVLTF. The CDR3 bases are TGTGCCACCAGTGATTTTGGGGGTAATGGGGCCAACGTCCTGACTTTC.

This clonotype has just a few counts. The J gene is TRBJ2-1, the V gene TRBV5-1, with 7 nucleotides matching TRBD1. J was trimmed by 6 bases and V by 5 bases; bases with no gene match: 17. The germline V gene has CDR1 SGHRS and CDR2 YFSETQ. CDR3 size: 17 residues. The CDR3 region is CASSTESGQRTPNEQFF. CDR3 sequence (DNA): TGCGCCAGCAGTACAGAATCGGGACAGAGGACCCCCAATGAGCAGTTCTTC.

The chain uses TRBV5-1 and TRBJ2-1; TRBD2 aligns across 7 bases. Germline loops: CDR1 SGHRS, CDR2 YFSETQ. V shed 3 bases and J 7 bases; nucleotides not matched to a gene: 22. CDR3 length: 19 residues. The CDR3 coding sequence is TGCGCCAGCAGCTCCGGCCTCACTAGCGACCCCCCGGGAGGTAATGAGCAGTTCTTC. Its protein product is CASSSGLTSDPPGGNEQFF.

This clonotype has a handful of counts. This sequence joins TRBV4-3 and TRBJ1-1; D uncertain. This CDR3 contains 15 residues. Trimming removed 0 bases from V and 6 bases from J, with 14 bases in between. The germline CDR1 and CDR2 sequences are LGHNA and YSLEER. This CDR3 reads CASSQDAKYSSEAFF. The CDR3 region has the DNA TGCGCCAGCAGCCAAGATGCTAAATATAGCTCTGAAGCTTTCTTT.